This T cell receptor (beta chain) was identified in a study of blood T cell repertoires in COVID-19. Study-wide context: T cells, B-cell-depleted T cells, or PBMCs provided the cDNA or gDNA that served as material.

The junction had 3 bases not matched to a gene; V was cut back by 6 bases and J by 6 bases. The germline CDR1 and CDR2 sequences are SQVTM and ANQGSEA. This CDR3 has 12 residues. Repertoires were generated with immunoSEQ multiplex PCR, while TCRdb's copy carries only in-frame clones and drops some. Among around 100,000 clones listed, approximately 81% were seen once. This TCR derives from a human donor in a cohort sampled during active COVID-19. The sequenced material came from peripheral blood. This chain connects TRBV29-1 to TRBJ1-2; TRBD1 aligns across 11 bases. CDR3 region: CSVGDRGNGYTF. For the CDR3, the DNA is TGCAGCGTGGGGGACAGGGGGAATGGCTACACCTTC.